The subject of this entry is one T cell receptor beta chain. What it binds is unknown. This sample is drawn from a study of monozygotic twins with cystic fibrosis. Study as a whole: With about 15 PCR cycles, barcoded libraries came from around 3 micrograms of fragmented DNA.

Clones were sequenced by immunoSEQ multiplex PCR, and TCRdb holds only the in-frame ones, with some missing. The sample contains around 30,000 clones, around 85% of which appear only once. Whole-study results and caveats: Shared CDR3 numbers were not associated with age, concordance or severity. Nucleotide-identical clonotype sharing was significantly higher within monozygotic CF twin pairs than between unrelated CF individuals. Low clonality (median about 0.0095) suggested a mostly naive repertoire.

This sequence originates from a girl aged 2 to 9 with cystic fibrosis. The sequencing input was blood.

The CDR3 loop reads CASSLDTGGSYEQYF. In nucleotides, the CDR3 is TGTGCCAGCAGCTTAGACACGGGGGGCTCCTACGAGCAGTACTTC. The chain recombines TRBV13 with TRBJ2-7, with 7 bases aligning to TRBD2. CDR1 is PRHDT, CDR2 FYEKMQ, per germline (reference sequence). CDR3 length: 15 residues. The ends lost 1 base at V and 0 bases at J; junction bases unmatched: 3.